The T cell receptor beta chain described here comes from a study of T cell clonality in common variable immunodeficiency. Study results and limitations: CVID subjects shared fewer TCRbeta clones than healthy controls did. Common variable immunodeficiency TCR beta sequences reportedly had fewer deletions and N-nucleotide insertions. CVID subjects showed higher TCRbeta clonality than healthy controls.

Patients and controls were mostly of Caucasian heritage. Replacement immunoglobulin had been given to every CVID subject for at least one year. Profiling relied on immunoSEQ multiplex PCR, and the TCRdb table lists in-frame clones only, not all of them. The specimen gives 2,500 to 3,000 clones without singletons; the ten biggest hold approximately 11%. The CDR3 has 19 residues. The germline gives CDR1 SGHRS, CDR2 YFSETQ. V lost 0 bases and J lost 0, with 21 bases in between. This clone is termed medium-sized. Its antigen remains unknown. The sequence runs out 3 residues before the end of the CDR3; the remainder is reconstructed from the germline J gene.

The specimen was peripheral blood mononuclear cells. The chain links TRBV5-1 to TRBJ1-1, with D uncertain. The clonotype originates from a human donor with common variable immunodeficiency. The CDR3 sequence is CASSLGPRETRSMNTEAFF. Incomplete CDR3 DNA: TGCGCCAGCAGCTTGGGGCCTCGAGAGACAAGGTCAATGAACACTGAA.